This T cell receptor (beta chain) comes out of a study of T cell repertoires in cytomegalovirus infection. For the study at large: Shared public TCR beta signatures pointed to both CMV infection and a matching HLA type. The study's findings and limits: Identification of carriers of CMV plus the relevant HLA was performed using cumulative public TCR beta family frequency. Clonotype analysis showed dominance of the ex vivo response by HLA-C-restricted CMV-specific TCR beta clonotypes.

Trimming took 1 base from V and 4 from J; bases not matched to a gene: 5. The germline gives CDR1 KGHDR, CDR2 SFDVKD. The CDR3 spans 16 residues. This clonotype was observed at least ten times. What it binds is not known. One entry per CDR3 protein, called by TCRdb with MiXCR from the reads. The table lists around 450,000 distinct CDR3 sequences, about 11% of them singletons. This clonotype was sampled from a human donor in good health (CMV status not recorded). Some clones in this sample may be carry-over from other donors' samples. The V gene is TRBV24-1, the J gene TRBJ2-5, with 10 bases fitting TRBD2. What was sequenced was PBMCs. CDR3 region: CATSDFASGSLETQYF. CDR3 coding DNA: TGTGCCACCAGTGATTTTGCTAGCGGGAGTCTAGAGACCCAGTACTTC.